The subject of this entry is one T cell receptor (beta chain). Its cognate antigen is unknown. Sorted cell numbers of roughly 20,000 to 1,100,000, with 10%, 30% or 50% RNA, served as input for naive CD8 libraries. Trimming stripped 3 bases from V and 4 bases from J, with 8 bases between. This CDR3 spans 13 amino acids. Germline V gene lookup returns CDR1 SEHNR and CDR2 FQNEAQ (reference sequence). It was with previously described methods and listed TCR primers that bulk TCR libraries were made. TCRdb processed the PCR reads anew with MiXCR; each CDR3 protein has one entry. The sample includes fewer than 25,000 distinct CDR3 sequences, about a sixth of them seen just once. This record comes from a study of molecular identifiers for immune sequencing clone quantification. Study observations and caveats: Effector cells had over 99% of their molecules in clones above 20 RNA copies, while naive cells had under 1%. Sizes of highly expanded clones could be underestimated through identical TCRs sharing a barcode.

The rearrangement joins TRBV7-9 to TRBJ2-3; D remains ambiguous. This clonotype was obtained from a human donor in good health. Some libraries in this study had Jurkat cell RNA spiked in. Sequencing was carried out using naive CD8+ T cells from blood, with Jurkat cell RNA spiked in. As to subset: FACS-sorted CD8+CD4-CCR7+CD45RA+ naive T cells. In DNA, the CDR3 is TGTGCCAGCAGCTTTATCGCGTCAGATACGCAGTATTTT. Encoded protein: CASSFIASDTQYF.